This T cell receptor beta chain comes out of a study of T cells in Graves' hyperthyroidism and ophthalmopathy (dated by TCRdb to 2018 to 2020). Regarding the complete study: Peripheral blood samples were taken at initial diagnosis, before any treatment was given. To identify TCR V-J signatures that set the groups apart, the researchers used a discovery cohort of about a hundred patients, made up of under 45 with Graves' ophthalmopathy and 55 to 65 with stable Graves' hyperthyroidism. Prospective prediction of ophthalmopathy was tested in an independent validation cohort consisting of 18 to 20 hyperthyroidism patients and some 16 patients who later progressed to ophthalmopathy. For training and testing, the 100 or so patients in the discovery cohort were randomly divided in a 7:3 ratio. Thyroid tissue and blood T-cell repertoires from about six Graves' hyperthyroidism patients were also compared in the study. Following sampling, methimazole starting at 30 mg daily was given to hyperthyroidism patients, and high-dose intravenous methylprednisolone was given to ophthalmopathy patients. According to the paper, TCR Vbeta CDR3 sequencing was carried out on approximately 140 peripheral blood samples, which came from over 40 ophthalmopathy, fewer than 80 hyperthyroidism and around 17 progressor patients. On the study overall, not on this receptor specifically: A 13 V-J signature model separated ophthalmopathy from stable hyperthyroidism, with approximately 87% sensitivity and 81.08% specificity in cross-validation and 80%/75% in testing. Most expanded thyroid clonotypes (frequency above 0.001) were also detected in blood, suggesting blood repertoires may reflect thyroid immune responses. In validation, progression to ophthalmopathy was predicted by the model with 70.59% sensitivity and 72.22% specificity, a median of around 5.9 months before onset. No statistical method was used to set the sample size in advance, and investigators knew the group allocation.

The TCR beta CDR3 regions were amplified from RNA transcripts. A first-round RT-PCR of the TCR CDR3 used the HTBI primer set with the Qiagen OneStep RT-PCR kit. A second multiplex PCR round built the libraries, followed by size selection and purification. Sequencing of the libraries was done on an Illumina HiSeq2000 using paired-end 100 bp reads. The study's own analysis went as follows. SOAPnuke was used to process the raw data, with reads discarded if the reads contained adapters or uncalled bases, had a mean Phred below 15, or lacked an exact constant-primer or identifier match. High-quality paired reads were merged using COPE v1.2.5, and each unique nucleotide sequence was defined as a clonotype. MiTCR v1.1 was used to align the clonotypes against IMGT TRBV, TRBD and TRBJ reference segments. Only V-J combinations with frequency above 0.0001, covering approximately 99% of repertoires, were analysed. A TCS score was defined as the ratio between F50 (clonal expansion) and ExV (chaos), using BLOSUM62-based TCRdist between CDR3 peptides within each V-J. Welch's t-statistics and random forest reduced roughly 500 V-J features to about 12, which were used in a naive Bayes classifier (R e1071). TCRdb handled the public reads itself, with Q25 trimming in fastp and clone calling in MiXCR, and kept productive beta chains. Records with the same CDR3 protein are collapsed into one entry carrying the most frequent genes and DNA. These V and J calls are TCRdb output, not the study's own analysis. Present in this sample are hundreds of thousands of distinct CDR3 sequences, approximately 15% of which were seen just once. Clones ranked in the top ten supply more than 3% of the sample.

Ten or more counts support this clonotype. Its specific antigen is unknown. Base qualities are missing; no much larger clone stands one base away. For CDR1 and CDR2, the germline V gene (reference sequence) lists LGHDT and YNNKEL. The CDR3 runs 14 amino acids, cysteine and phenylalanine included. Only the CDR3 portion is preserved as DNA: 42 bases, with reading frame beginning at the first base. A distance of 6 bases separates the germline ends of V and J, which lose 0 bases and 1 base respectively. Ophthalmopathy patients had moderately to severely active disease, Clinical Activity Score of at least 3, NOSPECS grade of at least 4, and duration under 3 months. Any patient with an uncontrolled infection, another autoimmune disease, pregnancy or lactation was excluded. Diagnoses were based on clinical symptoms, serum thyroxine and TRAb, thyroid ultrasound and orbital computed tomography. PBMCs were separated from approximately 9.9 ml of fresh peripheral blood using Ficoll-Paque density gradient centrifugation. Total RNA was extracted using Trizol reagent, and RNA quality was assessed on an Agilent 2100 Bioanalyzer.

This TCR came from a woman aged 40 to 50 with Graves' ophthalmopathy. Here the chain combines TRBV3-1 and TRBJ1-1; confidence is insufficient to name the D gene. Sample: blood. The sequenced DNA: TGTGCCAGCAGCCAAGAAGGTACGAACACTGAAGCTTTCTTT. Translated, it reads CASSQEGTNTEAFF.